This is a list of T cell receptor beta chains from one sample in a study of PD-L1 blockade in urothelial cancer. Using immunoSEQ multiplex PCR, the repertoire was profiled, and TCRdb retains in-frame clones only, with some absent. This sample has more than 55,000 clones, with roughly 76% found just once. Sequenced here: PBMCs, sampled around atezolizumab (anti-PD-L1) treatment. These TCRs come from a man between 65 and 85 years old with urothelial cancer. Each CDR3 is given with its conserved first and last residue. A D gene is named only where the DNA matches it firmly. Clone size appears in some rows only: once, few, many, or a class for an expanded clone.

abundance: -; len: 14; d_gene: -; v_gene: TRBV2; j_gene: TRBJ2-6; CDR3nt: TGTGCCAGCAGTGGAGGGTTTGGGGCCAACGTCCTGACTTTC; CDR3aa: CASSGGFGANVLTF
abundance: once; len: 15; d_gene: TRBD1; v_gene: TRBV2; j_gene: TRBJ2-7; CDR3nt: TGTGCCAGCAGTGAAGCGGGACAGGGCATAGGCGAGCAGTACTTC; CDR3aa: CASSEAGQGIGEQYF
abundance: few; len: 14; d_gene: TRBD1; v_gene: TRBV7-2; j_gene: TRBJ1-2; CDR3nt: TGTGCCAGCAGCGGTGGGACAGGGGGCTATGGCTACACCTTC; CDR3aa: CASSGGTGGYGYTF
abundance: medium-sized; len: 11; d_gene: TRBD2; v_gene: TRBV19; j_gene: TRBJ2-1; CDR3nt: TGTGCCAGTCTCGGGGGGAGAGAGCAGTTCTTC; CDR3aa: CASLGGREQFF
abundance: -; len: 14; d_gene: -; v_gene: TRBV7-9; j_gene: TRBJ2-5; CDR3nt: TGTGCCAGCAGCTTGAGGATGGGTGGGGAGACCCAGTACTTC; CDR3aa: CASSLRMGGETQYF
abundance: -; len: 14; d_gene: -; v_gene: TRBV7-2; j_gene: TRBJ1-2; CDR3nt: TGTGCCAGCAGCCCCCCCGGGGGGGGCGGAGGCTACACCTTC; CDR3aa: CASSPPGGGGGYTF
abundance: -; len: 16; d_gene: TRBD2; v_gene: TRBV11-2; j_gene: TRBJ2-5; CDR3nt: TGTGCCAGCAGCTCGACTAGCGGGGGGTCTCGAGAGACCCAGTACTTC; CDR3aa: CASSSTSGGSRETQYF
abundance: once; len: 14; d_gene: TRBD2; v_gene: TRBV5-1; j_gene: TRBJ2-1; CDR3nt: TGCGCCAGCAGCTTAAATAGCGGGATGTATGAGCAGTTCTTC; CDR3aa: CASSLNSGMYEQFF
abundance: few; len: 15; d_gene: TRBD1; v_gene: TRBV18; j_gene: TRBJ2-2; CDR3nt: TGTGCCAGCTCAACGGGACAGGGGACCACCGGGGAGCTGTTTTTT; CDR3aa: CASSTGQGTTGELFF
abundance: -; len: 16; d_gene: TRBD2; v_gene: TRBV7-3; j_gene: TRBJ2-5; CDR3nt: TGTGCCAGCAGCTTAAGGACTAGCGGGGGCGAAGAGACCCAGTACTTC; CDR3aa: CASSLRTSGGEETQYF
abundance: once; len: 16; d_gene: -; v_gene: TRBV7-9; j_gene: TRBJ2-1; CDR3nt: TGTGCCAGCAGCTCAGCCTCAGGGGGGTCCTACAATGAGCAGTTCTTC; CDR3aa: CASSSASGGSYNEQFF
abundance: -; len: 15; d_gene: -; v_gene: TRBV6-1; j_gene: TRBJ1-1; CDR3nt: TGTGCCAGCAGTGTCGAGGGAGGGGGTGAAACTGAAGCTTTCTTT; CDR3aa: CASSVEGGGETEAFF
abundance: once; len: 14; d_gene: TRBD1; v_gene: TRBV7-2; j_gene: TRBJ1-5; CDR3nt: TGTGCCAGCAGCTCAACAGGGGGACTTCAGCCCCAGCATTTT; CDR3aa: CASSSTGGLQPQHF
abundance: -; len: 15; d_gene: -; v_gene: TRBV18; j_gene: TRBJ2-2; CDR3nt: TGTGCCAGCTCACCAGGGCACTCGAACACCGGGGAGCTGTTTTTT; CDR3aa: CASSPGHSNTGELFF
abundance: -; len: 15; d_gene: TRBD1; v_gene: TRBV27; j_gene: TRBJ1-4; CDR3nt: TGTGCCAGCAGTTGGGGCAGGGGGGCTAATGAAAAACTGTTTTTT; CDR3aa: CASSWGRGANEKLFF
abundance: -; len: 16; d_gene: -; v_gene: TRBV2; j_gene: TRBJ1-4; CDR3nt: TGTGCCAGCAGTGTGCAGGGAACCAGGACTAATGAAAAACTGTTTTTT; CDR3aa: CASSVQGTRTNEKLFF
abundance: -; len: 14; d_gene: TRBD1; v_gene: TRBV6-1; j_gene: TRBJ2-1; CDR3nt: TGTGCCAGCATTATCCCGGGACAGGGGAATGAGCAGTTCTTC; CDR3aa: CASIIPGQGNEQFF
abundance: -; len: 14; d_gene: TRBD2; v_gene: TRBV5-1; j_gene: TRBJ2-3; CDR3nt: TGCGCCAGCAGCACTAGCGGGAGGCAAGATACGCAGTATTTT; CDR3aa: CASSTSGRQDTQYF
abundance: -; len: 14; d_gene: -; v_gene: TRBV19; j_gene: TRBJ2-1; CDR3nt: TGTGCCAGTAACCGGGACAACTCCTACAATGAGCAGTTCTTC; CDR3aa: CASNRDNSYNEQFF
abundance: -; len: 13; d_gene: -; v_gene: TRBV5-4; j_gene: TRBJ1-1; CDR3nt: TGTGCCAGCAGCTTGGCAGGGAACACTGAAGCTTTCTTT; CDR3aa: CASSLAGNTEAFF
abundance: -; len: 12; d_gene: -; v_gene: TRBV29-1; j_gene: TRBJ1-5; CDR3nt: TGCAGCGTTCTTATTGGCAATCAGCCCCAGCATTTT; CDR3aa: CSVLIGNQPQHF
abundance: -; len: 14; d_gene: -; v_gene: TRBV28; j_gene: TRBJ2-4; CDR3nt: TGTGCCAGCAGTTTATCGGGTGCGCAAAACATTCAGTACTTC; CDR3aa: CASSLSGAQNIQYF
abundance: once; len: 16; d_gene: TRBD1; v_gene: TRBV18; j_gene: TRBJ1-1; CDR3nt: TGTGCCAGCTCACCACTACCGGGACAGGGGAACACTGAAGCTTTCTTT; CDR3aa: CASSPLPGQGNTEAFF
abundance: once; len: 16; d_gene: -; v_gene: TRBV5-1; j_gene: TRBJ2-2; CDR3nt: TGCGCCAGCAGCTTGGCACAGGGAAGGGACACCGGGGAGCTGTTTTTT; CDR3aa: CASSLAQGRDTGELFF
abundance: -; len: 13; d_gene: -; v_gene: TRBV29-1; j_gene: TRBJ1-1; CDR3nt: TGCAGCGTTGTGGCAACCCTGAACACTGAAGCTTTCTTT; CDR3aa: CSVVATLNTEAFF
abundance: -; len: 17; d_gene: TRBD1; v_gene: TRBV5-5; j_gene: TRBJ2-7; CDR3nt: TGTGCCAGCAGCCTGATACTAGGGACAGGGGCCTCCTACGAGCAGTACTTC; CDR3aa: CASSLILGTGASYEQYF
abundance: -; len: 14; d_gene: TRBD1; v_gene: TRBV19; j_gene: TRBJ1-1; CDR3nt: TGTGCCAGTACACAGGGGGTCATGAACACTGAAGCTTTCTTT; CDR3aa: CASTQGVMNTEAFF
abundance: -; len: 15; d_gene: -; v_gene: TRBV6-1; j_gene: TRBJ1-5; CDR3nt: TGTGCCAGCAGTGAGGACCAGGGGAATTACCAGCCCCAGCATTTT; CDR3aa: CASSEDQGNYQPQHF
abundance: -; len: 14; d_gene: -; v_gene: TRBV9; j_gene: TRBJ2-2; CDR3nt: TGTGCCAGCAGCGCCCTAACGAACACCGGGGAGCTGTTTTTT; CDR3aa: CASSALTNTGELFF
abundance: -; len: 13; d_gene: -; v_gene: TRBV5-4; j_gene: TRBJ1-3; CDR3nt: TGTGCCAGCAGCACAATTGCAGGAAACACCATATATTTT; CDR3aa: CASSTIAGNTIYF
abundance: -; len: 16; d_gene: -; v_gene: TRBV7-9; j_gene: TRBJ1-2; CDR3nt: TGTGCCAGCAGCTCCTACCCGCGGACAGAAACCTATGGCTACACCTTC; CDR3aa: CASSSYPRTETYGYTF
abundance: -; len: 12; d_gene: -; v_gene: TRBV29-1; j_gene: TRBJ1-2; CDR3nt: TGCAGCGCTTGGGGGCTCGCGAGAGGCTACACCTTC; CDR3aa: CSAWGLARGYTF
abundance: -; len: 14; d_gene: -; v_gene: TRBV19; j_gene: TRBJ2-5; CDR3nt: TGTGCCAGTAGTTGGATGGACAACGTTGAGACCCAGTACTTC; CDR3aa: CASSWMDNVETQYF
abundance: -; len: 15; d_gene: TRBD2; v_gene: TRBV7-3; j_gene: TRBJ2-1; CDR3nt: TGTGCCAGCAGCTCGCAGACTAGCGGGAGGGATGAGCAGTTCTTC; CDR3aa: CASSSQTSGRDEQFF
abundance: -; len: 13; d_gene: -; v_gene: TRBV5-1; j_gene: TRBJ2-6; CDR3nt: TGCGCCAGCAGCAGAGGGGGGGCCAACGTCCTGACTTTC; CDR3aa: CASSRGGANVLTF
abundance: -; len: 16; d_gene: TRBD1; v_gene: TRBV18; j_gene: TRBJ2-3; CDR3nt: TGTGCCAGCTCACCACCGACGGGACAGGGGCCGGATACGCAGTATTTT; CDR3aa: CASSPPTGQGPDTQYF
abundance: -; len: 15; d_gene: TRBD1; v_gene: TRBV15; j_gene: TRBJ1-1; CDR3nt: TGTGCCACCAGCGGGAGTTACACAGGGGTTGGTGAAGCTTTCTTT; CDR3aa: CATSGSYTGVGEAFF
abundance: -; len: 16; d_gene: TRBD1; v_gene: TRBV7-8; j_gene: TRBJ1-4; CDR3nt: TGTGCCAGCAGCTTTCAGGGGGCGCTTGAGGTTGAAAAACTGTTTTTT; CDR3aa: CASSFQGALEVEKLFF